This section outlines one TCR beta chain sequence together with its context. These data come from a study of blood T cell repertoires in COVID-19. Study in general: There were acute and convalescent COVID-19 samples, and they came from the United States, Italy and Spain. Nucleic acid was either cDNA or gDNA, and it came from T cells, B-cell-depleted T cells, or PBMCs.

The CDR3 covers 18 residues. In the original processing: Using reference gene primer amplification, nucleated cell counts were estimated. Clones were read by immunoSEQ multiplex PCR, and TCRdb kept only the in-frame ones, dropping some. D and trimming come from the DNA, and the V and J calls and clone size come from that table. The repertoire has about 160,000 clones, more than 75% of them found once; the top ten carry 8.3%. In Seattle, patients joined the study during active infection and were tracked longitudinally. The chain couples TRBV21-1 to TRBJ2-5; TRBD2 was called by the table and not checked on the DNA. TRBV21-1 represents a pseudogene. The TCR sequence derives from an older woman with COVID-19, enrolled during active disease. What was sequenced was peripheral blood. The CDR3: CASSSRAGAGALQETQYF. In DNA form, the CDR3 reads TGTGCCAGCAGCTCAAGAGCGGGGGCGGGCGCACTCCAAGAGACCCAGTACTTC.